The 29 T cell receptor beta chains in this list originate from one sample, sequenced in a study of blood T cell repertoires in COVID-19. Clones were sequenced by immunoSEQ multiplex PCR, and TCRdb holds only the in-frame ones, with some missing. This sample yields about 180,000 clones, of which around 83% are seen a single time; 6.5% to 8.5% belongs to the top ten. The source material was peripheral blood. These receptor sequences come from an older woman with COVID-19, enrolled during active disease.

CDR3 region: CASSLAFTSGQETQYF. The DNA of the CDR3 is TGTGCCAGCAGCTTAGCTTTTACTAGCGGACAAGAGACCCAGTACTTC. The chain combines TRBV7-9 with TRBJ2-5; 8 bases match TRBD2. The CDR3 consists of 16 residues. The V gene end was trimmed by 0 bases and the J gene end by 2 bases; junction bases not matched to a gene: 5. CDR1 is SEHNR and CDR2 is FQNEAQ in the germline V gene (reference sequence).

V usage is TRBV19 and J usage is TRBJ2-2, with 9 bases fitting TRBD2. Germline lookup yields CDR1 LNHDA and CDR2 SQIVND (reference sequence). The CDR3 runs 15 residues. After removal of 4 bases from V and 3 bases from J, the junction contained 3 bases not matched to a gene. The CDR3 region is CASSSSGSYTGELFF. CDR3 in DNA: TGTGCCAGTAGTAGTAGCGGGAGTTACACCGGGGAGCTGTTTTTT.

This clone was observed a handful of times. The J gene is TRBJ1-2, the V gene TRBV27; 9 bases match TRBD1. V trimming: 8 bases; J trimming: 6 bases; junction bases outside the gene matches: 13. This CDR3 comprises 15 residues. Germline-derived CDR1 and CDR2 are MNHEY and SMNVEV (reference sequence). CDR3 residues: CASRPRDRAVDGYTF. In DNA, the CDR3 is TGTGCCAGCCGCCCCCGGGACAGGGCCGTAGATGGCTACACCTTC.

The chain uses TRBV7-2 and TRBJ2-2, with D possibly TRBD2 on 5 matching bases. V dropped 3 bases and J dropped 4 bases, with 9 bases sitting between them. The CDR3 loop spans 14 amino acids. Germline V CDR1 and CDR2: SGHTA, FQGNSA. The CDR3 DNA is TGTGCCAGCAGCTTTAGTACTAGCACCGGGGAGCTGTTTTTT. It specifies CASSFSTSTGELFF.

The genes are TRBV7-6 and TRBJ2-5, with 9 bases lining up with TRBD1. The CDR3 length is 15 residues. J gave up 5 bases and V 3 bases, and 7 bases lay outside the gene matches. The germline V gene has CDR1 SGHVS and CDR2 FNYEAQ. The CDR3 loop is CASSFDRGAWETQYF. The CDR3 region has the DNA TGTGCCAGCAGCTTCGACAGGGGGGCATGGGAGACCCAGTACTTC.

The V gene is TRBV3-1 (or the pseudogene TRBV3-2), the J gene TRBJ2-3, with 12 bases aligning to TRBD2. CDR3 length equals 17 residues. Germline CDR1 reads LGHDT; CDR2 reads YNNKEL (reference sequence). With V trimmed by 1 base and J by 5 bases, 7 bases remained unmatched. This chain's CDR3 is CASSQARLAGVRDTQYF. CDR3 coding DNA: TGTGCCAGCAGCCAAGCCCGACTAGCGGGAGTAAGAGATACGCAGTATTTT.

As DNA, the CDR3 is TGTGCCAGCACCCTCCGCACGGGGCTAGCGGGCGCCTACGAGCAGTACTTC. As protein: CASTLRTGLAGAYEQYF. V and J are TRBV3-1 (or the pseudogene TRBV3-2) and TRBJ2-7, with 8 nucleotides matching TRBD2. V gave up 7 bases and J gave up 2 bases; unmatched junction bases: 16. This CDR3 contains 17 residues. Germline CDR1 and CDR2: LGHDT and YNNKEL (reference sequence).

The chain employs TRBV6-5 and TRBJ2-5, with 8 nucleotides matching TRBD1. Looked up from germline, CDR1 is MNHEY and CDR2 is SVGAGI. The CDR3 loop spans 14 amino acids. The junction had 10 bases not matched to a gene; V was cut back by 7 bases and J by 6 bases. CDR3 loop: CASTTTGAPQTQYF. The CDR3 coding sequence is TGTGCCAGCACAACGACAGGGGCCCCCCAGACCCAGTACTTC.

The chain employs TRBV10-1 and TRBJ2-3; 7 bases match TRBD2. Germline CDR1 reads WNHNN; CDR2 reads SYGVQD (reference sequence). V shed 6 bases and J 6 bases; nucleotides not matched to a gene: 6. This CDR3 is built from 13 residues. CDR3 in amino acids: CASSGRIRDTQYF. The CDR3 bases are TGCGCCAGCAGCGGGAGGATTAGGGATACGCAGTATTTT.

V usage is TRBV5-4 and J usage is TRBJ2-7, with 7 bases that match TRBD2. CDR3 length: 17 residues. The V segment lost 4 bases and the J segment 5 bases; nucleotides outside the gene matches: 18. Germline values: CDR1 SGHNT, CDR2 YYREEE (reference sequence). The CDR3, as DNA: TGTGCCAGCAGCCCCGGGCCCTATCCGCGGGAGCAGGACGAGCAGTACTTC. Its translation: CASSPGPYPREQDEQYF. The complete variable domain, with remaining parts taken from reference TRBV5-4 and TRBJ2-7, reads ETGVTQSPTHLIKTRGQQVTLRCSSQSGHNTVSWYQQALGQGPQFIFQYYREEENGRGNFPPRFSGLQFPNYSSELNVNALELDDSALYLCASSPGPYPREQDEQYFGPGTRLTVT.

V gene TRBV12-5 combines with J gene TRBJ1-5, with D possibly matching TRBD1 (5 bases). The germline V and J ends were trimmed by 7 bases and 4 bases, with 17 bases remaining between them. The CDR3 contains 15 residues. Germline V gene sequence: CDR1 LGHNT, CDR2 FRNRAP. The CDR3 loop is CASALPGGGNQPQHF. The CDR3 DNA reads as TGTGCTAGTGCCCTACCCGGGGGTGGTAATCAGCCCCAGCATTTT.

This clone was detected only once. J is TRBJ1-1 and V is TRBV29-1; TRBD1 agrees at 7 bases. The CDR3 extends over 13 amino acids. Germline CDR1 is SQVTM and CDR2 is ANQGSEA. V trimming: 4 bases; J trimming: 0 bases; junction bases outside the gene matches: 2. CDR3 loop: CSVAQGLNTEAFF. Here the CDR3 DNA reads TGCAGCGTTGCACAGGGGTTGAACACTGAAGCTTTCTTT.

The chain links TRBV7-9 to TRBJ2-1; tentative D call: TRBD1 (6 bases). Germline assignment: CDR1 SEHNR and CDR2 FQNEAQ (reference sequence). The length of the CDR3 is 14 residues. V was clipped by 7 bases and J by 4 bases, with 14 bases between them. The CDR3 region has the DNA TGTGCCAGCACTCACAGGGCGACGTACAATGAGCAGTTCTTC. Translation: CASTHRATYNEQFF.

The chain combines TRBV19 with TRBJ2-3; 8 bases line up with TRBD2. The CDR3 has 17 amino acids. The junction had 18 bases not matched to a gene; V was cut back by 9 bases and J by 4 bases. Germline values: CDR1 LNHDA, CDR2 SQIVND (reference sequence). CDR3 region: CASMGTHSGIFADTQYF. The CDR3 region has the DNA TGTGCCAGCATGGGGACTCATAGCGGGATCTTCGCAGATACGCAGTATTTT.

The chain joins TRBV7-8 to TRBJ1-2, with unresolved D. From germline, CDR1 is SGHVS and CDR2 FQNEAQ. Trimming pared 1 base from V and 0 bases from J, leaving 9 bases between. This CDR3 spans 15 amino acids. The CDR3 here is CASSLVLSSNYGYTF. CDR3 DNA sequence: TGTGCCAGCAGCTTAGTGTTATCCTCTAACTATGGCTACACCTTC.

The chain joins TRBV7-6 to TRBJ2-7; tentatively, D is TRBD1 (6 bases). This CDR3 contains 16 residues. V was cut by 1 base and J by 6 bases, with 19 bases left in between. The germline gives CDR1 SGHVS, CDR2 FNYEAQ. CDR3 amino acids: CASSLVVATGLGEQYF. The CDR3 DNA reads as TGTGCCAGCAGCTTAGTGGTAGCGACAGGTTTAGGCGAGCAGTACTTC. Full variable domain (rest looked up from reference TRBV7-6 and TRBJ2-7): GAGVSQSPRYKVTKRGQDVALRCDPISGHVSLYWYRQALGQGPEFLTYFNYEAQQDKSGLPNDRFSAERPEGSISTLTIQRTEQRDSAMYRCASSLVVATGLGEQYFGPGTRLTVT.

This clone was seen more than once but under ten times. The CDR3 is CSVELPNTRAANYGYTF. The CDR3 DNA reads TGCAGCGTTGAACTACCTAATACGCGGGCGGCCAACTATGGCTACACCTTC. This chain connects TRBV29-1 to TRBJ1-2; D is uncertain. Germline CDR1 SQVTM, CDR2 ANQGSEA. This CDR3 has 17 amino acids. V lost 2 bases to trimming and J lost 2 bases, with 21 bases between them. The variable domain in full, with the rest retrieved from reference TRBV29-1 and TRBJ1-2, is SAVISQKPSRDICQRGTSLTIQCQVDSQVTMMFWYRQQPGQSLTLIATANQGSEATYESGFVIDKFPISRPNLTFSTLTVSNMSPEDSSIYLCSVELPNTRAANYGYTFGSGTRLTVV.

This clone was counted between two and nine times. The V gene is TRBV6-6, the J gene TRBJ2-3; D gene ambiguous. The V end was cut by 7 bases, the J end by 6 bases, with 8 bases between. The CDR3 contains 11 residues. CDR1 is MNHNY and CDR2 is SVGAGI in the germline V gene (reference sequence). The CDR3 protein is CASTLLDTQYF. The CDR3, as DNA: TGTGCCAGCACCCTTCTGGATACGCAGTATTTT.

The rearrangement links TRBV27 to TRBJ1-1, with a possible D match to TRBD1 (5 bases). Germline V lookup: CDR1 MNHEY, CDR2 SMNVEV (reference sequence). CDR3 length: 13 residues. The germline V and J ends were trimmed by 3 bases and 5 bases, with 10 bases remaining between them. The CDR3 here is CASSLQGGTEAFF. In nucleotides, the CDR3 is TGTGCCAGCAGTTTGCAGGGTGGGACTGAAGCTTTCTTT.

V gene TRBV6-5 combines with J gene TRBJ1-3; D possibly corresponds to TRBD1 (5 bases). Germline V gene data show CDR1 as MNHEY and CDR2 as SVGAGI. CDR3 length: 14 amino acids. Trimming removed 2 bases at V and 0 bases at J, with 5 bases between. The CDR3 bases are TGTGCCAGCAGTTACGACAGCTCTGGAAACACCATATATTTT. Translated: CASSYDSSGNTIYF.

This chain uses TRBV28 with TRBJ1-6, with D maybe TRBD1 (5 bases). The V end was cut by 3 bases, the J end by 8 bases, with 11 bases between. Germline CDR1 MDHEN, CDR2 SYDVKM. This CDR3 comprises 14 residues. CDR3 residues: CASSFASGYSPLHF. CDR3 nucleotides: TGTGCCAGCAGTTTTGCGTCAGGGTATTCACCCCTCCACTTT.

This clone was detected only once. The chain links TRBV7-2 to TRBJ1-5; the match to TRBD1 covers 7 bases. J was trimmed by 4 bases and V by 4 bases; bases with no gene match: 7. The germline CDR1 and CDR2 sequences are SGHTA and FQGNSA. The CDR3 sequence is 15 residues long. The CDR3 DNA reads TGTGCCAGCAGCTACGACTTGGGACAGAATCAGCCCCAGCATTTT. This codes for CASSYDLGQNQPQHF.

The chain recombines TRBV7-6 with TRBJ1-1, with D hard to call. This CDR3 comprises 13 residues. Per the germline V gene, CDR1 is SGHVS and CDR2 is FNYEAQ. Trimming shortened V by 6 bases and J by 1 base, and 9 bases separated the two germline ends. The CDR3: CASSQQENTEAFF. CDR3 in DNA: TGTGCCAGCAGTCAGCAGGAGAACACTGAAGCTTTCTTT. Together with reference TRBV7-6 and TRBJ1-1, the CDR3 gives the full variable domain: GAGVSQSPRYKVTKRGQDVALRCDPISGHVSLYWYRQALGQGPEFLTYFNYEAQQDKSGLPNDRFSAERPEGSISTLTIQRTEQRDSAMYRCASSQQENTEAFFGQGTRLTVV.

CDR3 in amino acids: CASSFGGGRARGANVLTF. DNA for the CDR3: TGTGCCAGCAGCTTTGGTGGCGGGAGGGCCCGTGGGGCCAACGTCCTGACTTTC. The genes are TRBV5-4 and TRBJ2-6; 9 bases match TRBD2. In germline, CDR1 is SGHNT, CDR2 YYREEE (reference sequence). This CDR3 has 18 amino acids. Trimming took 2 bases from V and 3 from J; bases not matched to a gene: 9. Combining the CDR3 with reference TRBV5-4 and TRBJ2-6 gives the whole variable domain ETGVTQSPTHLIKTRGQQVTLRCSSQSGHNTVSWYQQALGQGPQFIFQYYREEENGRGNFPPRFSGLQFPNYSSELNVNALELDDSALYLCASSFGGGRARGANVLTFGAGSRLTVL.

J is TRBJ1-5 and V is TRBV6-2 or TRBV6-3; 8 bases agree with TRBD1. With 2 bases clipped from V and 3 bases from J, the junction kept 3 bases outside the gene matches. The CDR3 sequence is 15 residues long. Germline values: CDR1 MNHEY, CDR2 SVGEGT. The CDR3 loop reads CASSYGTGHNQPQHF. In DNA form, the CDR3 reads TGTGCCAGCAGTTACGGGACAGGTCACAATCAGCCCCAGCATTTT.

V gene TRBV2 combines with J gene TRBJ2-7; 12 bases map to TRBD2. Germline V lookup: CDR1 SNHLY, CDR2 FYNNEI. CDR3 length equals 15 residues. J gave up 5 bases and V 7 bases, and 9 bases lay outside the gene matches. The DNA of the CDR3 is TGTGCCAGCAATCCACTAGCGGGAGGTAATAACGAGCAGTACTTC. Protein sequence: CASNPLAGGNNEQYF.

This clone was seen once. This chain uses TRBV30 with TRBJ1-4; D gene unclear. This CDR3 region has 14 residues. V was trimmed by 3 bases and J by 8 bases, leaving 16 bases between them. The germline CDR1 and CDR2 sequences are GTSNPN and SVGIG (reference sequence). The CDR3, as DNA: TGTGCCTGGAGCACTGGGAAGGGAGGGGAAAAACTGTTTTTT. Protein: CAWSTGKGGEKLFF.

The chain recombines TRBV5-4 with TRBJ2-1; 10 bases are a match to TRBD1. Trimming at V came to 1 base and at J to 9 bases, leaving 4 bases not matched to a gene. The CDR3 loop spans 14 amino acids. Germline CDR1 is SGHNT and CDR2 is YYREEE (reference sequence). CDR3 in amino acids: CASSLPGQGFEQFF. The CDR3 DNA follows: TGTGCCAGCAGCTTGCCGGGACAGGGGTTTGAGCAGTTCTTC.

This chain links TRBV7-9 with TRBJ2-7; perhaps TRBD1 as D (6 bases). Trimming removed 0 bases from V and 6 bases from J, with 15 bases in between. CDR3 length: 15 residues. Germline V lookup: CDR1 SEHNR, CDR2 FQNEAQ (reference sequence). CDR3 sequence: CASSLAGARGREQYF. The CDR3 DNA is TGTGCCAGCAGCTTAGCGGGGGCCAGGGGACGCGAGCAGTACTTC.